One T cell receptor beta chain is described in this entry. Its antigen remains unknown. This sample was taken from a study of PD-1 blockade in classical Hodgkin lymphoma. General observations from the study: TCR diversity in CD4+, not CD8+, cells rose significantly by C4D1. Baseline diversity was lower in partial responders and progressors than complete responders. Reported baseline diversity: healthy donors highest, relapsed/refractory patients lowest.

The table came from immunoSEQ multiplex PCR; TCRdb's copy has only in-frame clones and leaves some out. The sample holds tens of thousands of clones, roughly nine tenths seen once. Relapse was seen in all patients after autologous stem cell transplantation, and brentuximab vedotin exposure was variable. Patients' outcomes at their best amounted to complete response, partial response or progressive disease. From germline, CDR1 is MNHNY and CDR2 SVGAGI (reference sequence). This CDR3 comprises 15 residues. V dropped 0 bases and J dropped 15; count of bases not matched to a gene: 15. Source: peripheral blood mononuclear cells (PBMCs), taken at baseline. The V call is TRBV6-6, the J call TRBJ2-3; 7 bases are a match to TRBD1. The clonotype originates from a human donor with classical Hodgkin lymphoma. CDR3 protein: CASSYSRVGQGVDYF. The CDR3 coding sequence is TGTGCCAGCAGTTACTCGAGGGTGGGCCAGGGGGTAGACTATTTT.